This paragraph covers one T cell receptor (beta chain) sequence. Treatment specified: 15 to 20 received Ad26.COV2.S at low or high dose, single or two shots; 5 received placebo; per-sample allocation not given. Sampling happened 63 days after the first vaccine or placebo injection. Germline V gene lookup returns CDR1 MGHRA and CDR2 YSYEKL. Trimming took 0 bases from V and 5 from J; bases not matched to a gene: 4. The CDR3 covers 16 residues. The entry originates in a study of Ad26.COV2.S vaccination and SARS-CoV-2 variants. Profiling relied on immunoSEQ multiplex PCR, and the TCRdb table lists in-frame clones only, not all of them. The data show hundreds of thousands of clones, approximately 88% seen once.

This sequence joins TRBV4-1 and TRBJ2-2; 9 bases agree with TRBD1. This specimen consisted of peripheral blood, obtained in a trial of Ad26.COV2.S vaccine versus placebo. This receptor was taken from a person between 18 and 59 years old who received the Ad26.COV2.S COVID-19 vaccine or a placebo. In DNA, the CDR3 is TGCGCCAGCAGCCAAGAGGGGACAGGGCGGACCGGGGAGCTGTTTTTT. As protein: CASSQEGTGRTGELFF.